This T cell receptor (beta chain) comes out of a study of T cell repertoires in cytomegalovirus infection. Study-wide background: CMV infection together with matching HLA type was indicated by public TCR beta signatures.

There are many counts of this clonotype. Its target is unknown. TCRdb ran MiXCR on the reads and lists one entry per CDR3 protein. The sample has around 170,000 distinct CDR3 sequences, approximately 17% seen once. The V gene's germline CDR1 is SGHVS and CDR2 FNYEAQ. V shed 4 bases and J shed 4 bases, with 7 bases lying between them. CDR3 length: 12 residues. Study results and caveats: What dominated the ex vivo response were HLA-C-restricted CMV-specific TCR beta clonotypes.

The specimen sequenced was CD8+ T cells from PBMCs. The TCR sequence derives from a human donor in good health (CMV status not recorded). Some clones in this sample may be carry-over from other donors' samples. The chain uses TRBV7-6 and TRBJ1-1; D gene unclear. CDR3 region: CASSSLGTEAFF. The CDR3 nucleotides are TGTGCCAGCAGCTCCCTTGGCACTGAAGCTTTCTTT.